This TCR beta chain is from a study of vaccination and CD4 T cells after COVID-19. Overall study: Each enrolled participant received a two-dose regimen of either BNT162b2 or mRNA-1273 vaccine. Investigators stimulated cells with overlapping spike peptides drawn from SARS-CoV-2, HCoV-NL63, HCoV-OC43 and HCoV-229E.

Oncomine TCR Beta short-read sequencing was applied to DNA from cultured CD4+ T cells. After culture, CD4+ T cells served as the source for genomic DNA extraction. TCRdb reprocessed the PCR reads with MiXCR, giving one entry per CDR3 protein. The data hold more than 3,000 distinct CDR3 sequences, with around 14% observed a single time. This clonotype ranks as medium-sized (0.01 to 0.1%). Antigen specificity is unknown. The study's findings and limits: Median SARS-CoV-2-reactive clonotype numbers rose nonsignificantly, 21 to 38.

Documented treatment: approximately nine-day PBMC culture with coronavirus spike peptide pools or control peptides (ViraFEST assay). There are 14 residues in the CDR3. The germline V gene has CDR1 DFQATT and CDR2 SNEGSKA (reference sequence). V was clipped by 5 bases and J by 4 bases; unmatched bases: 6. This chain joins TRBV20-1 and TRBJ1-5; 9 positions agree with TRBD1. The sequenced sample was CD4+ T cells from blood, cultured in vitro. This receptor was taken from a human donor who had recovered from COVID-19. The chain's CDR3 is CSALGQGINQPQHF. CDR3 bases: TGCAGTGCTTTGGGACAGGGAATAAATCAGCCCCAGCATTTT.